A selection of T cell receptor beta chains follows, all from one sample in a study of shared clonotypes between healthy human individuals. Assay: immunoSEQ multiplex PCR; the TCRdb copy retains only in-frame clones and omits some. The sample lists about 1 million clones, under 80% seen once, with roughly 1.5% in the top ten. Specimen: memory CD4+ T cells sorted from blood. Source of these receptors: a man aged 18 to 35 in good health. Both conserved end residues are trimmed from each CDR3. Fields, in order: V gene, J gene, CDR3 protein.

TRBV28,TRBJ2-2,ASSGAEAGELF
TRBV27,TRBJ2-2,ASSPPAGELF
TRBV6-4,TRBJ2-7,ASSDEASGLSCMGY
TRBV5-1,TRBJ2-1,ASSSLGTTPYNEQF
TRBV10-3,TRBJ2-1,AISAWQGNEQF
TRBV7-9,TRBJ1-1,ASSLDLGSTEAF
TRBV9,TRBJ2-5,ASSVGSGGAGETQY
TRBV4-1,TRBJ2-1,ASSQGRGLAANYNEQF
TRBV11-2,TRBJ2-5,ASSLDLLGETQY
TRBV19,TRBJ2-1,ASSMGVGGAGGQF
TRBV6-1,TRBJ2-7,ASRGGTSGDHEQY
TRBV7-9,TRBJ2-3,ASSPSGKSTDTQY
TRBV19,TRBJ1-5,ASKDRVNQPQH
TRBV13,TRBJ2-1,ASSLNREGEQF
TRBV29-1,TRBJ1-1,SVRNTEAF
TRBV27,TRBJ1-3,ASSFGNTIY
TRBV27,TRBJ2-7,ASSPEWPLLYEQY
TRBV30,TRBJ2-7,AWTGLAASSYEQY
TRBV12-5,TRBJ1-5,ASLQGGFNQPQH
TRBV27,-,ASSPPGTVVSEQY
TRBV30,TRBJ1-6,AWSDFIGGSPLH
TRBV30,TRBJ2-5,AWSLMGQGAFETQY
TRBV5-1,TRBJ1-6,ASKLVGQNSPLH
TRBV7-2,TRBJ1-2,ASSLQPSFNYGYT
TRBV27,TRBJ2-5,ASSPRGSETQY
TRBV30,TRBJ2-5,AWSKGFQETQY
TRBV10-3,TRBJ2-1,AISESGGREQF
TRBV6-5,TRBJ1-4,ASSYSAGSYEKLF
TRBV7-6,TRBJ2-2,ASSPAGPGELF
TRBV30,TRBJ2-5,AWSAGRTSGFEETQY
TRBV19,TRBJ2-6,ASSSGQTGANVLT
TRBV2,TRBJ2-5,ASGGQGIFEETQY
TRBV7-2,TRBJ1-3,ASSLGGRQGVSGNTIY